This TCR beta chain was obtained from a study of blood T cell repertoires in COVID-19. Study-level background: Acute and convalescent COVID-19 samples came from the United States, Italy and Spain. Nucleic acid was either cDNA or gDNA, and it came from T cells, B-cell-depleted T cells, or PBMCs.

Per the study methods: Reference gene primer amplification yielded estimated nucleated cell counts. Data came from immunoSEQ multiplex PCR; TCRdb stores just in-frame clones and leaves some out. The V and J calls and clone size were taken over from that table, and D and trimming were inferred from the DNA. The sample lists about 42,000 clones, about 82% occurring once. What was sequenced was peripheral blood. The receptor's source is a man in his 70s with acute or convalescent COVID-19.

CDR3 residues: CASRKFWREEREKLFF. The CDR3 bases are TGTGCCAGTAGGAAATTTTGGAGAGAAGAAAGGGAAAAACTGTTTTTT. The chain is built from TRBV19 and TRBJ1-4; D remains unclear. The germline gives CDR1 LNHDA, CDR2 SQIVND (reference sequence). The CDR3 contains 16 residues. The V end lost 6 bases, the J end lost 8 bases, and 22 bases lay between the germline ends.